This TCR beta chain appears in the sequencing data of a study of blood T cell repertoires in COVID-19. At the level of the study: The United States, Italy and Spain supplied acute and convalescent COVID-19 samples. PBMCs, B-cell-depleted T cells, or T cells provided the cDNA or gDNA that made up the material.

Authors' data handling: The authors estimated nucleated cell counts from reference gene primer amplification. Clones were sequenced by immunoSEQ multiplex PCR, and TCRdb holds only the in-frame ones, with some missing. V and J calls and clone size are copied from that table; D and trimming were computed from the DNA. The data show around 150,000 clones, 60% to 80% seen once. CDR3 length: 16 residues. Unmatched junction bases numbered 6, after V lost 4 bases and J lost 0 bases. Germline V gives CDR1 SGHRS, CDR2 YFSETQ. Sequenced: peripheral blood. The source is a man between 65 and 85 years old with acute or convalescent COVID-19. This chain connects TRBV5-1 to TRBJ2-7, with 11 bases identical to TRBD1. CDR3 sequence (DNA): TGCGCCAGCAGCCGGACCGGGACAGGGGGCTCCTACGAGCAGTACTTC. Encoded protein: CASSRTGTGGSYEQYF.